This T cell receptor beta chain was identified in a study of cytomegalovirus exposure and HLA in healthy donors. General study points: It was reported that the classifier diagnosed cytomegalovirus status with high specificity and sensitivity in both the original and validation cohorts. It was about 150 TCR beta chains that were listed as cytomegalovirus-associated.

A remark on this clone: As yet, its antigen is unknown.

Sequencing used immunoSEQ multiplex PCR; TCRdb keeps in-frame clones, though not all of them. The sample holds under 250,000 clones, 75% to 95% seen once. Germline-derived CDR1 and CDR2 are MNHNS and SASEGT. Trimming took 2 bases from V and 6 from J, leaving 16 bases between them. CDR3 length equals 15 residues. V is TRBV6-1 and J is TRBJ1-1; unclear D gene. This TCR was recovered from a woman under 30 in good health and CMV-seronegative. The sample taken for sequencing was PBMCs. The DNA for the CDR3 is TGTGCCAGCAGTGAATTATTGAAGAGGGTGGCTGAAGCTTTCTTT. As protein: CASSELLKRVAEAFF.